This is a list of T cell receptor beta chains from one sample in a study of cytomegalovirus exposure and HLA in healthy donors. Profiling relied on immunoSEQ multiplex PCR, and the TCRdb table lists in-frame clones only, not all of them. The sample lists about 100,000 clones, around 79% seen once, with 13% to 15% in the top ten. The sequenced sample consisted of PBMCs. Source of these receptors: a male donor in good health and CMV-seropositive. Both conserved end residues are part of each CDR3. D genes are given only for firm matches. Clone size appears in some rows only: once, few, many, or a class for an expanded clone.

j_gene: TRBJ1-1; abundance: once; len: 16; d_gene: TRBD1; v_gene: TRBV5-1; CDR3nt: TGCGCCAGCAGCTTGAGGGACAGGGGCTTGAACACTGAAGCTTTCTTT; CDR3aa: CASSLRDRGLNTEAFF
j_gene: TRBJ1-3; abundance: once; len: 16; d_gene: -; v_gene: TRBV16; CDR3nt: TGTGCCAGCAGCCCTCCCAGGGCTCCCTCTGGAAACACCATATATTTT; CDR3aa: CASSPPRAPSGNTIYF
j_gene: TRBJ1-1; abundance: -; len: 15; d_gene: TRBD1; v_gene: TRBV6-5; CDR3nt: TGTGCCAGCAGTTACTCGAGACAGGGGGGGATGGGTGCTTTCTTT; CDR3aa: CASSYSRQGGMGAFF
j_gene: TRBJ2-5; abundance: -; len: 15; d_gene: TRBD2; v_gene: TRBV19; CDR3nt: TGTGCCAGTAGTATGCCAGCGGGGGAGGATGAGACCCAGTACTTC; CDR3aa: CASSMPAGEDETQYF
j_gene: TRBJ2-7; abundance: -; len: 14; d_gene: TRBD2; v_gene: TRBV7-2; CDR3nt: TGTGCCAGCAGCTTAAGGACTAGCGGTTACGAGCAGTACTTC; CDR3aa: CASSLRTSGYEQYF
j_gene: TRBJ2-5; abundance: -; len: 15; d_gene: TRBD1; v_gene: TRBV29-1; CDR3nt: TGCAGCGTCGACTGGACAGGGGGCTTTTCGGGGACCCAGTACTTC; CDR3aa: CSVDWTGGFSGTQYF
j_gene: TRBJ2-1; abundance: -; len: 15; d_gene: TRBD1; v_gene: TRBV9; CDR3nt: TGTGCCAGCAGCCCCCGGGACAGGGCCTACAATGAGCAGTTCTTC; CDR3aa: CASSPRDRAYNEQFF
j_gene: TRBJ2-1; abundance: -; len: 13; d_gene: TRBD2; v_gene: TRBV7-2; CDR3nt: TGTGCCAGCAGCTCCCGGGGGGTCAATGAGCAGTTCTTC; CDR3aa: CASSSRGVNEQFF
j_gene: TRBJ1-2; abundance: -; len: 15; d_gene: -; v_gene: TRBV6-1; CDR3nt: TGTGCCAGCAGTGAATCGGGGGGTTGGTCTTCTGGCTACACCTTC; CDR3aa: CASSESGGWSSGYTF
j_gene: TRBJ1-1; abundance: -; len: 14; d_gene: -; v_gene: TRBV10-3; CDR3nt: TGTGCCATCAGGCTCAGGGAATACGACACTGAAGCTTTCTTT; CDR3aa: CAIRLREYDTEAFF
j_gene: TRBJ1-5; abundance: -; len: 17; d_gene: TRBD1; v_gene: TRBV19; CDR3nt: TGTGCCAGTCTTGCAGGGGGCGTCGGCGATAGCAATCAGCCCCAGCATTTT; CDR3aa: CASLAGGVGDSNQPQHF
j_gene: TRBJ2-1; abundance: -; len: 15; d_gene: -; v_gene: TRBV19; CDR3nt: TGTGCCAGTAGCCTAGCCCTGGGGGGGCCTCCTGAGCAGTTCTTC; CDR3aa: CASSLALGGPPEQFF
j_gene: TRBJ1-3; abundance: -; len: 16; d_gene: -; v_gene: TRBV5-1; CDR3nt: TGCGCCAGCAGCTTGGATAGCCAGGGGTCGGAAAACACCATATATTTT; CDR3aa: CASSLDSQGSENTIYF
j_gene: TRBJ2-7; abundance: -; len: 13; d_gene: -; v_gene: TRBV30; CDR3nt: TGTGCCTGGAGTGCAGGGGAAACCTACGAGCAGTACTTC; CDR3aa: CAWSAGETYEQYF
j_gene: TRBJ1-6; abundance: -; len: 15; d_gene: TRBD1; v_gene: TRBV18; CDR3nt: TGTGCCAGCTCACCGCCGGGACAGGGAAATTCACCCCTCCACTTT; CDR3aa: CASSPPGQGNSPLHF
j_gene: TRBJ2-5; abundance: once; len: 11; d_gene: -; v_gene: TRBV7-9; CDR3nt: TGTGCCAGCAGCCCGCAAGAGACCCAGTACTTC; CDR3aa: CASSPQETQYF
j_gene: TRBJ2-3; abundance: few; len: 15; d_gene: -; v_gene: TRBV11-3; CDR3nt: TGTGCCAGCCCCTGGGCGGGGATCCGCACAGATACGCAGTATTTT; CDR3aa: CASPWAGIRTDTQYF
j_gene: TRBJ2-1; abundance: -; len: 15; d_gene: TRBD2; v_gene: TRBV5-1; CDR3nt: TGCGCCAGCAGCCAGATAGCGGGGGGTTTGAATGAGCAGTTCTTC; CDR3aa: CASSQIAGGLNEQFF
j_gene: TRBJ2-7; abundance: -; len: 15; d_gene: TRBD1; v_gene: TRBV5-4; CDR3nt: TGTGCCAGCAGCGAGGGGACAGGGAGCTCCTACGAGCAGTACTTC; CDR3aa: CASSEGTGSSYEQYF
j_gene: TRBJ1-3; abundance: -; len: 14; d_gene: -; v_gene: TRBV11-2; CDR3nt: TGTGCCAGCAGCTCAGCGGGGACAGGAAACACCATATATTTT; CDR3aa: CASSSAGTGNTIYF
j_gene: TRBJ2-6; abundance: -; len: 16; d_gene: -; v_gene: TRBV19; CDR3nt: TGTGCCAGTACGGAAGACAGAGTCTCTGGGGCCAACGTCCTGACTTTC; CDR3aa: CASTEDRVSGANVLTF
j_gene: TRBJ2-7; abundance: few; len: 13; d_gene: TRBD2; v_gene: TRBV27; CDR3nt: TGTGCCAGCAGGTCCGGGACTAGCGTCGAGCAGTACTTC; CDR3aa: CASRSGTSVEQYF
j_gene: TRBJ1-2; abundance: few; len: 16; d_gene: TRBD1; v_gene: TRBV6-1; CDR3nt: TGTGCCAGCAGTGAAGCGGGTGGACAGGCGGGGTATGGCTACACCTTC; CDR3aa: CASSEAGGQAGYGYTF
j_gene: TRBJ2-5; abundance: -; len: 18; d_gene: -; v_gene: TRBV30; CDR3nt: TGTGCCTGGCGTATTCCCTATAGGGGAACAGGGAGTCGGGAGACCCAGTACTTC; CDR3aa: CAWRIPYRGTGSRETQYF
j_gene: TRBJ2-7; abundance: -; len: 15; d_gene: TRBD1; v_gene: TRBV2; CDR3nt: TGTGCCAGCGTTAGAGCCGGGACAGGGAGTCGAAAGCAGTACTTC; CDR3aa: CASVRAGTGSRKQYF
j_gene: TRBJ1-1; abundance: -; len: 15; d_gene: TRBD1; v_gene: TRBV13; CDR3nt: TGTGCCAGCAGCCTCCGGACAGGGGTGGTCACTGAAGCTTTCTTT; CDR3aa: CASSLRTGVVTEAFF
j_gene: TRBJ1-5; abundance: few; len: 15; d_gene: -; v_gene: TRBV5-1; CDR3nt: TGCGCCAGCAGCTTGTGGGCAGATAGCAATCAGCCCCAGCATTTT; CDR3aa: CASSLWADSNQPQHF
j_gene: TRBJ1-5; abundance: -; len: 14; d_gene: -; v_gene: TRBV30; CDR3nt: TGTGCCTGGTCCGCGTCGGGGAGCAATCAGCCCCAGCATTTT; CDR3aa: CAWSASGSNQPQHF
j_gene: TRBJ2-7; abundance: -; len: 16; d_gene: TRBD2; v_gene: TRBV5-1; CDR3nt: TGCGCCAGCAGCTTGGCCGGGACTAGCGGAGGCTACGAGCAGTACTTC; CDR3aa: CASSLAGTSGGYEQYF
j_gene: TRBJ1-5; abundance: -; len: 13; d_gene: -; v_gene: TRBV30; CDR3nt: TGTGCCTGGAGTCCCGGAGTGTATCAGCCCCAGCATTTT; CDR3aa: CAWSPGVYQPQHF
j_gene: TRBJ1-2; abundance: -; len: 11; d_gene: -; v_gene: TRBV20-1; CDR3nt: TGCAGTGCTACAGGTTTCTATGGCTACACCTTC; CDR3aa: CSATGFYGYTF
j_gene: TRBJ2-1; abundance: -; len: 13; d_gene: TRBD2; v_gene: TRBV30; CDR3nt: TGTGCCTGGAGTGGCGGGGGAAACAATGAGCAGTTCTTC; CDR3aa: CAWSGGGNNEQFF
j_gene: TRBJ2-7; abundance: -; len: 12; d_gene: TRBD2; v_gene: TRBV6-1; CDR3nt: TGTGCCAGCAGGGGACTAGCGTTCGAGCAGTACTTC; CDR3aa: CASRGLAFEQYF
j_gene: TRBJ1-5; abundance: -; len: 16; d_gene: -; v_gene: TRBV9; CDR3nt: TGTGCCAGCAGCGTAGAAGCCGGGTCCCCCATTGGGTCCCAGCATTTT; CDR3aa: CASSVEAGSPIGSQHF
j_gene: TRBJ2-7; abundance: -; len: 14; d_gene: -; v_gene: TRBV27; CDR3nt: TGTGCCAGCAGTTTGGGATCTAGCGTCCACGAGCAGTACTTC; CDR3aa: CASSLGSSVHEQYF
j_gene: TRBJ1-1; abundance: many; len: 16; d_gene: TRBD1; v_gene: TRBV4-3; CDR3nt: TGCGCCAGCAGCCAAGAGGGTGGGACAGGGGGCACTGAAGCTTTCTTT; CDR3aa: CASSQEGGTGGTEAFF
j_gene: TRBJ1-5; abundance: -; len: 15; d_gene: -; v_gene: TRBV19; CDR3nt: TGTGCCAGTAGTACGGCGGTCTGGGGCAATCAGCCCCAGCATTTT; CDR3aa: CASSTAVWGNQPQHF
j_gene: TRBJ1-1; abundance: -; len: 17; d_gene: -; v_gene: TRBV5-1; CDR3nt: TGCGCCAGCAGCTTGGAGGGGCAGGGCCCCTGGGACTCGGACGCTTTCTTT; CDR3aa: CASSLEGQGPWDSDAFF
j_gene: TRBJ1-1; abundance: -; len: 13; d_gene: -; v_gene: TRBV19; CDR3nt: TGTGCCAGTCGGGACACTATGAACACTGAAGCTTTCTTT; CDR3aa: CASRDTMNTEAFF
j_gene: TRBJ1-2; abundance: -; len: 13; d_gene: -; v_gene: TRBV7-9; CDR3nt: TGTGCCAGCAGCTTAACAGGAGTGGATGGCTACACCTTC; CDR3aa: CASSLTGVDGYTF
j_gene: TRBJ1-5; abundance: -; len: 12; d_gene: -; v_gene: TRBV10-1; CDR3nt: TGCGCCAGCAGTGTTGGGAGTCAGCCCCAGCATTTT; CDR3aa: CASSVGSQPQHF
j_gene: TRBJ2-6; abundance: -; len: 17; d_gene: TRBD1; v_gene: TRBV4-3; CDR3nt: TGCGCCAGCAGCCAAGACACAGGGGGATCTGGGGCCAACGTCCTGACTTTC; CDR3aa: CASSQDTGGSGANVLTF
j_gene: TRBJ1-4; abundance: few; len: 13; d_gene: TRBD1; v_gene: TRBV6-8; CDR3nt: TGTGCCATCAGGGGGCAGGGTAATGAAAAACTGTTTTTT; CDR3aa: CAIRGQGNEKLFF
j_gene: TRBJ1-2; abundance: -; len: 15; d_gene: -; v_gene: TRBV11-1; CDR3nt: TGTGCCAGCAGCTCCTACAAAGAGCGGGGCTATGGCTACACCTTC; CDR3aa: CASSSYKERGYGYTF
j_gene: TRBJ2-5; abundance: -; len: 15; d_gene: -; v_gene: TRBV18; CDR3nt: TGTGCCAGCTCACGGATAGGACAGCGCCAAGAGACCCAGTACTTC; CDR3aa: CASSRIGQRQETQYF
j_gene: TRBJ2-2; abundance: once; len: 17; d_gene: TRBD2; v_gene: TRBV7-9; CDR3nt: TGTGCCAGCAGCTCACTGACTAGCAGTTGGGACACCGGGGAGCTGTTTTTT; CDR3aa: CASSSLTSSWDTGELFF
j_gene: TRBJ2-3; abundance: -; len: 18; d_gene: TRBD2; v_gene: TRBV4-3; CDR3nt: TGCGCCAGCAGCCAAGATCTCTCTGCGGGGGGAACCACAGATACGCAGTATTTT; CDR3aa: CASSQDLSAGGTTDTQYF
j_gene: TRBJ2-2; abundance: -; len: 15; d_gene: -; v_gene: TRBV6-5; CDR3nt: TGTGCCAGCACCCATATGGGGGCCTTGACCGGGGAGCTGTTTTTT; CDR3aa: CASTHMGALTGELFF
j_gene: TRBJ1-6; abundance: -; len: 15; d_gene: TRBD1; v_gene: TRBV5-1; CDR3nt: TGCGCCAGCAGCTTGGGGGGACAGGGGAGGTCACCCCTCCACTTT; CDR3aa: CASSLGGQGRSPLHF
j_gene: TRBJ2-3; abundance: -; len: 13; d_gene: -; v_gene: TRBV4-1; CDR3nt: TGCGCCAGCAGCCAAGCCCTCACAGATACGCAGTATTTT; CDR3aa: CASSQALTDTQYF
j_gene: TRBJ1-1; abundance: few; len: 15; d_gene: TRBD1; v_gene: TRBV30; CDR3nt: TGTGCCTGGAGTCCCGGACAGGGGATTAGGGCTGAAGCTTTCTTT; CDR3aa: CAWSPGQGIRAEAFF
j_gene: TRBJ2-5; abundance: few; len: 8; d_gene: -; v_gene: TRBV27; CDR3nt: TGTGCCCGGGAGACCCAGTACTTC; CDR3aa: CARETQYF
j_gene: TRBJ1-6; abundance: -; len: 16; d_gene: -; v_gene: TRBV4-1; CDR3nt: TGCGCCAGCAGCCAAGCCGGGACTTGGAATAACTCACCCCTCCACTTT; CDR3aa: CASSQAGTWNNSPLHF
j_gene: TRBJ2-2; abundance: -; len: 15; d_gene: TRBD2; v_gene: TRBV2; CDR3nt: TGTGCCAGCATCCCCCTAACTAGCGGCACCGGGGAGCTGTTTTTT; CDR3aa: CASIPLTSGTGELFF
j_gene: TRBJ2-1; abundance: -; len: 15; d_gene: -; v_gene: TRBV27; CDR3nt: TGTGCCAGCAGTTTATCGTGGCAGGGCGGAAATGAGCAGTTCTTC; CDR3aa: CASSLSWQGGNEQFF